These T cell receptor beta chains were read from a single sample in a study of spatial heterogeneity in lung cancer. TCRdb recomputed calls from the 5' RACE reads with MiXCR, one row per CDR3 protein. The sample lists fewer than 100,000 distinct CDR3 sequences; less than 20% were seen once. Sequenced here: PBMCs, sampled at follow-up. All receptors come from a male donor with early-stage non-small cell lung cancer. The CDR3 runs from the conserved cysteine through the conserved F or W. Fields, in order: J gene, V gene, D gene, clone size, CDR3 DNA, CDR3 protein. D genes are given only for firm matches. Some rows have no size entry. The others give once, few or many, or a class for an expanded clone.

J gene: TRBJ1-2; V gene: TRBV3-1; D gene: NA; clone size: NA; CDR3 DNA: TGTGCCAGCAGCTCGGAAAAGATAAAAGTAGGCTACACCTTC; CDR3 protein: CASSSEKIKVGYTF
J gene: TRBJ2-3; V gene: TRBV7-6; D gene: TRBD1; clone size: NA; CDR3 DNA: TGTGCCAGCAGTGCGGACAGGAGAAGCACAGATACGCAGTATTTT; CDR3 protein: CASSADRRSTDTQYF
J gene: TRBJ2-5; V gene: TRBV2; D gene: TRBD2; clone size: few; CDR3 DNA: TGTGCCAGCAGTGGGTGGAGCGGGGGTGGCGAGACCCAGTACTTC; CDR3 protein: CASSGWSGGGETQYF
J gene: TRBJ1-2; V gene: TRBV5-4; D gene: NA; clone size: few; CDR3 DNA: TGTGCCAGCAGCTTGGAGACCGGCCCTAACTATGGCTACACCTTC; CDR3 protein: CASSLETGPNYGYTF
J gene: TRBJ2-5; V gene: TRBV7-3; D gene: TRBD2; clone size: NA; CDR3 DNA: TGTGCCAGCAGCAACGTCGGGGGGAGCCGGGGGACCCAGTACTTC; CDR3 protein: CASSNVGGSRGTQYF
J gene: TRBJ1-2; V gene: TRBV7-2; D gene: NA; clone size: many; CDR3 DNA: TGTGCCAGCAGCTTAGATTTTGCAGGGTCTAACTATGGCTACACCTTC; CDR3 protein: CASSLDFAGSNYGYTF
J gene: TRBJ1-2; V gene: TRBV5-6; D gene: NA; clone size: NA; CDR3 DNA: TGTGCCAGCAGCTTGTACAGGGCTAACTATGGCTACACCTTC; CDR3 protein: CASSLYRANYGYTF
J gene: TRBJ2-5; V gene: TRBV6-2/TRBV6-3; D gene: TRBD2; clone size: many; CDR3 DNA: TGTGCCAGCAGTTACTCCGCGGCTAGCGGGAGTCCAGAGACCCAGTACTTC; CDR3 protein: CASSYSAASGSPETQYF
J gene: TRBJ2-1; V gene: TRBV20-1; D gene: NA; clone size: few; CDR3 DNA: TGCAGTGCTAGCTTGGGGTTGGACCGAATCTTC; CDR3 protein: CSASLGLDRIF
J gene: TRBJ2-1; V gene: TRBV6-2/TRBV6-3; D gene: NA; clone size: few; CDR3 DNA: TGTGCCAGCAGTTACGAGGGCCTAGTAAACAATGAGCAGTTCTTC; CDR3 protein: CASSYEGLVNNEQFF
J gene: TRBJ2-7; V gene: TRBV6-2/TRBV6-3; D gene: NA; clone size: many; CDR3 DNA: TGTGCCAGCAGTTACCTAGACTTCGGCGAGCAGTACTTC; CDR3 protein: CASSYLDFGEQYF
J gene: TRBJ1-5; V gene: TRBV18; D gene: TRBD1; clone size: NA; CDR3 DNA: TGTGCCAGCTCACCCTTTGCTGGACAGGCAGGGGAGCCCCAGCATTTT; CDR3 protein: CASSPFAGQAGEPQHF
J gene: TRBJ2-7; V gene: TRBV6-5; D gene: TRBD2; clone size: many; CDR3 DNA: TGTGCCAGCAGTTACTCGAAGCTAGCGGGAGGCCAGGGTGGCGAGCAGTACTTC; CDR3 protein: CASSYSKLAGGQGGEQYF
J gene: TRBJ1-1; V gene: TRBV10-3; D gene: NA; clone size: many; CDR3 DNA: TGTGCCATCAGTGAGCAGGGACGAACTGAAGCTTTCTTT; CDR3 protein: CAISEQGRTEAFF
J gene: TRBJ1-1; V gene: TRBV11-2; D gene: NA; clone size: NA; CDR3 DNA: TGTGCCAGCAGCCCCTCTAGGGTGAACACTGAAGCTTTCTTT; CDR3 protein: CASSPSRVNTEAFF